Sequencing of this T cell receptor beta chain was carried out in a study of T cells in women clearing cervical HPV infection. Overall study findings and caveats: Controls had more TRBV6-7 (around 0.15%) than cases (approximately 0.11%).

Each participant carried one incident cervical HPV16 infection only. The repertoire was sequenced with immunoSEQ multiplex PCR; TCRdb's copy has only in-frame clones and lacks some. The table lists roughly 30,000 clones, with roughly 3.9% in the top ten. CDR1 and CDR2 (germline): ENHRY, SYGVKD. V shed 0 bases and J 4 bases; nucleotides not matched to a gene: 5. The CDR3 has 16 amino acids. As to this clone: Its specificity is unknown. The CDR3 is cut off 3 residues early in the read; its end comes from the germline J gene.

The rearrangement joins TRBV10-3 to TRBJ1-4, with 7 bases that match TRBD1. The clonotype originates from a woman aged 18-70 years with a cervical HPV16 infection that either progressed to CIN3+ or cleared (not recorded which). The sequenced sample was blood buffy coat. The CDR3 sequence: CAISESKDRFNEKLFF. CDR3 DNA (partial): TGTGCCATCAGTGAGTCGAAGGACAGGTTTAATGAAAAA.